This TCR beta chain was recovered during a study of shared clonotypes between healthy human individuals. Overall study context: The donor pool was made up of a couple of women and three men aged 18 to 49.

Whole-study findings and limits: Donors were few, which limited the genetic and exposure-history diversity represented.

Turning to this clone: Its antigen is unidentified.

Positively selected for CCR7, the CD45RO-negative cells used as naive CD8 cells excluded terminally differentiated effector memory CD45RA+ cells. Germline V gene sequence: CDR1 SGDLS, CDR2 YYNGEE. With 0 bases clipped from V and 9 bases from J, the junction kept 9 bases outside the gene matches. CDR3 length equals 15 residues. Genomic DNA belonging to each subset was distributed in equal measure over several immunoSEQ plates. Sequencing used immunoSEQ multiplex PCR; TCRdb keeps in-frame clones, though not all of them. The sample records millions of clones, about 95% being singletons. This sequence originates from a man between 18 and 29 years old in good health. The sequenced material came from naive CD8+ T cells sorted from blood. The chain uses TRBV9 and TRBJ2-1; 7 bases agree with TRBD1. CDR3 nucleotides: TGTGCCAGCAGCGTAGAGAGGGGGCTGAGAGTTGAGCAGTTCTTC. It specifies CASSVERGLRVEQFF.